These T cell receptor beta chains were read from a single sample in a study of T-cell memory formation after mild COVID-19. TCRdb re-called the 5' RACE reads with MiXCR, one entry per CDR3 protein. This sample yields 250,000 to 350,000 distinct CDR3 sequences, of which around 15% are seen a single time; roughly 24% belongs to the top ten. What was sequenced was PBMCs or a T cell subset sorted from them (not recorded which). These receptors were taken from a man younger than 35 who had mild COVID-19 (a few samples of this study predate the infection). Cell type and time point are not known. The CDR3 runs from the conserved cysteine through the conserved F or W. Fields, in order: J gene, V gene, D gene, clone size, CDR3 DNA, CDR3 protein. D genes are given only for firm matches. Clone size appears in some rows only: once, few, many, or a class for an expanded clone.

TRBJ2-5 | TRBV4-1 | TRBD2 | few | TGCGCCAGCAGCCAGAGAGCGGGGGACGCTAAAGAGACCCAGTACTTC | CASSQRAGDAKETQYF
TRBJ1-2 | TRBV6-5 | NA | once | TGTGCCAGCAGTCCCCGAAAAGTAGATGGCTACACCTTC | CASSPRKVDGYTF
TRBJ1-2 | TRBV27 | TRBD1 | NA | TGTGCCAGCAGTCCGGGACAGGGGGCGCCGAACTATGGCTACACCTTC | CASSPGQGAPNYGYTF
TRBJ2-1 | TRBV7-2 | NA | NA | TGTGCCAGCAGCTCCAGCTTTAAGCAGTTCTTC | CASSSSFKQFF
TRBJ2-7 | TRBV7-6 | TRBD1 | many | TGTGCCAGCAGCTTAGGGGGACAGGGCTACGAGCAGTACTTC | CASSLGGQGYEQYF
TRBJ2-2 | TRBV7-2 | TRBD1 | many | TGTGCCAGCAGCTTATCGTTCCCAGGGGGAACCGGGGAGCTGTTTTTT | CASSLSFPGGTGELFF
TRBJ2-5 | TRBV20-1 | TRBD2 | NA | TGCAGCAAGACTAGCGGGGGGGCCGAGTCCGAGACCCAGTACTTC | CSKTSGGAESETQYF
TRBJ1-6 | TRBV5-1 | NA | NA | TGCGCCAGCAGCTTCCGTCCGATTGGGCCCAGGGTAAATTCACCCCTCCACTTT | CASSFRPIGPRVNSPLHF
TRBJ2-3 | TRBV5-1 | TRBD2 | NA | TGCGCCAGCAGCCGGGGACTAGCGGGGACCACAGATACGCAGTATTTT | CASSRGLAGTTDTQYF
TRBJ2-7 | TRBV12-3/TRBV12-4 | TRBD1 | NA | TGTGCCAGCAGTCCGAGGACAGGGATTAGCGAGCAGTACTTC | CASSPRTGISEQYF
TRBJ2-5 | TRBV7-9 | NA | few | TGTGCCAGCAGACCAGTGGACTGGCAAGAGACCCAGTACTTC | CASRPVDWQETQYF
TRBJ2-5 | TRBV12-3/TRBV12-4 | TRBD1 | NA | TGTGCCAGCAGTTTCAGGGGGCTCGAAGAGACCCAGTACTTC | CASSFRGLEETQYF
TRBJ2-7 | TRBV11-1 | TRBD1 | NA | TGTGCCAGCAGCCAGGGACAGGGGTTCCACGAGCAGTACTTC | CASSQGQGFHEQYF
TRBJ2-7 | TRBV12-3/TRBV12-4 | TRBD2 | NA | TGTGCCAGCAGTGTTAGCGGGGTCACCTACGAGCAGTACTTC | CASSVSGVTYEQYF
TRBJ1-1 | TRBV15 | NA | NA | NA | CATSRDFGAGTEAFF
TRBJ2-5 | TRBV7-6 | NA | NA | TGTGCCAGCAGCTTAAGAGGGATTGAGACCCAGTACTTC | CASSLRGIETQYF
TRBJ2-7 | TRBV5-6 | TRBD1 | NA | TGTGCCAGCAGCTTCGCCGGGACAGCCTACGAGCAGTACTTC | CASSFAGTAYEQYF
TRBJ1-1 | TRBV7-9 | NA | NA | TGTGCCAGCAGCTTTCAGAACACTGAAGCTTTCTTT | CASSFQNTEAFF
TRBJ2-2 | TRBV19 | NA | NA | TGTGCCAGTAATCTTGGGGGGGCGCCTCCCGGGGAGCTGTTTTTT | CASNLGGAPPGELFF
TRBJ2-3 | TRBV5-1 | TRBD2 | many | TGCGCCAGCAGCATGGGAGCGGGGCCAGATACGCAGTATTTT | CASSMGAGPDTQYF
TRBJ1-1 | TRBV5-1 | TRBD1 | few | TGCGCCAGCACTTCTGACAGGGGGCCGGGCGTGAGCACTGAAGCTTTCTTT | CASTSDRGPGVSTEAFF
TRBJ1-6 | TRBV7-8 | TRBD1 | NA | TGTGCCAGCAGCTTCGACAGGGACTATTCACCCCTCCACTTT | CASSFDRDYSPLHF
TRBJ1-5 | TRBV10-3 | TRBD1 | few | TGTGCCATCAGTGAGAGTGGGACAGATCAGCCCCAGCATTTT | CAISESGTDQPQHF
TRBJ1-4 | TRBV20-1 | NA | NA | TGCAGTGCTCGAGGTCCCCAGTGGCAGAGTGAAAAACTGTTTTTT | CSARGPQWQSEKLFF
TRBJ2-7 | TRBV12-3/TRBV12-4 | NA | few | TGTGCCAGCAGTTCACCTGGGGCACGTCCCCTTTCCTACGAGCAGTACTTC | CASSSPGARPLSYEQYF
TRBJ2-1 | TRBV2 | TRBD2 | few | TGTGCCAGCACAGGGACTAGCAGTTCCGATGAGCAGTTCTTC | CASTGTSSSDEQFF
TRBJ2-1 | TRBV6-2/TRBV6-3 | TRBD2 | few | TGTGCCAGCAGTTACTCCCAGCGGGGGCTTGAGCAGTTCTTC | CASSYSQRGLEQFF
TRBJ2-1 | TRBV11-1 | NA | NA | TGTGCCAGCAGCACTAGAGGCAGGGGACGGTACAATGAGCAGTTCTTC | CASSTRGRGRYNEQFF
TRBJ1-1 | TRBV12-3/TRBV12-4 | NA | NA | TGTGCCAGCAGTTGGAGGCCAGTATCAAGGAACACTGAAGCTTTCTTT | CASSWRPVSRNTEAFF
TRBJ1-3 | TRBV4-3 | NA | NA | TGCGCCAGCAGCCAAGATCCCCCACGGAGCTCTGGAAACACCATATATTTT | CASSQDPPRSSGNTIYF
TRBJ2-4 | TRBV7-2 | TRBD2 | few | TGTGCCAGCAGCTTAGCCTGGACTAGCGGGGGGCGGGCCAAAAACATTCAGTACTTC | CASSLAWTSGGRAKNIQYF
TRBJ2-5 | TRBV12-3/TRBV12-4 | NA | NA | TGTGCCAGCAGTTTGGGGCCAGGGAGGGACAGTCAAGAGACCCAGTACTTC | CASSLGPGRDSQETQYF
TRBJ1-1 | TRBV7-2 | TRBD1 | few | TGTGCCAGCAGCTCCATAGGGGGCCGGACTGAAGCTTTCTTT | CASSSIGGRTEAFF
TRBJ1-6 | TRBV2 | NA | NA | TGTGCCAGCAGTGAAGGGTCCCCGGGTCGGTGGGGCTCACCCCTCCACTTT | CASSEGSPGRWGSPLHF
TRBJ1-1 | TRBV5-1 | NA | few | TGCGCCAGCAGTCCCCCAGCCGGGGCCTTGAACACTGAAGCTTTCTTT | CASSPPAGALNTEAFF
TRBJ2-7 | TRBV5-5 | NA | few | TGTGCCAGCAGCTTGGCTTGGGGAAAGTACGAGCAGTACTTC | CASSLAWGKYEQYF
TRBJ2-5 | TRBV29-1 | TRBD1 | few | TGCAGCGCCGTCCCGACAGGGGGCAGTGAGACCCAGTACTTC | CSAVPTGGSETQYF
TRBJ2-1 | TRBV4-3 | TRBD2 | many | TGCGCCAGCAGCCAAGACCCCGGGACTAGTTCCAGGGAGCAGTTCTTC | CASSQDPGTSSREQFF
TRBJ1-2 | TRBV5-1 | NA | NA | TGCGCCAGCAGCTTGAGCGGCTACACCTTC | CASSLSGYTF
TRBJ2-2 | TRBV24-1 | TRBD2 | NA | TGTGCCACCAGTCCAACACTAGCGGGTGAGGTCGGGGAGCTGATTTTT | CATSPTLAGEVGELIF
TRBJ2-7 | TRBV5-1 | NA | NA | TGCGCCAGCAGCAGATACGGGATTAAATACGAGCAGTACTTC | CASSRYGIKYEQYF
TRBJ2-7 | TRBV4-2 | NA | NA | TGTGCCAGCAGCCAAGAGAAGGGACGGAGGGGGTACTTC | CASSQEKGRRGYF
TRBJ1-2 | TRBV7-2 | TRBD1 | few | TGTGCCAGCAGCTTAGCCCCGGGGACAGCCTATGGCTACACCTTC | CASSLAPGTAYGYTF
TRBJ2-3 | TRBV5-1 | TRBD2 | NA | TGCGCCAGCAGGGCTAGCGGGGGCACAGATACGCAGTATTTT | CASRASGGTDTQYF
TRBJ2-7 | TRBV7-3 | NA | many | TGTGCCAGCAGCTTAACGCCGGGACGCAACTCCTACGAGCAGTACTTC | CASSLTPGRNSYEQYF
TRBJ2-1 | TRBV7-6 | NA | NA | TGTGCCAGCAGCTTAGACGGGGGGCATGGGGATGAGCAGTTCTTC | CASSLDGGHGDEQFF
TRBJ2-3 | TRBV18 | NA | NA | TGTGCCAGCTCACGAGGTTTAGGGACTCTCCTGGATACGCAGTATTTT | CASSRGLGTLLDTQYF
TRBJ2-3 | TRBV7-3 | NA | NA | TGTGCCAGCAGCCGAGCCCCTCCAGATACGCAGTATTTT | CASSRAPPDTQYF
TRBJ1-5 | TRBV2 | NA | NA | TGTGCCAGCAGTGAAGATCTCTCTAGCCCGAGGCCCCAGCATTTT | CASSEDLSSPRPQHF
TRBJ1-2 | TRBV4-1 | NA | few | TGCGCCAGCAGCCCCTTGGGGAGAAACTATGGCTACACCTTC | CASSPLGRNYGYTF
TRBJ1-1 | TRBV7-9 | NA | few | TGTGCCAGCAGCTTTTCTGAAGCTTTCTTT | CASSFSEAFF
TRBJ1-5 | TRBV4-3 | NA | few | TGCGCCAGCAGCCCACACCTTAAGTATCAGCCCCAGCATTTT | CASSPHLKYQPQHF
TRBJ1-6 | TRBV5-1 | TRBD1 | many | TGCGCCAGCAGCGTCCAGGGGGCGCGGACACCCCTCCACTTT | CASSVQGARTPLHF
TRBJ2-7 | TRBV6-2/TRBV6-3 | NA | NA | TGTGCCAGCAGTTCTTGGGTGACTAGTGCCGAGCAGTACTTC | CASSSWVTSAEQYF
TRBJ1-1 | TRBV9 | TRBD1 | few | TGTGCCAGCAGCCCGGACAGGGGAAATGAAGCTTTCTTT | CASSPDRGNEAFF
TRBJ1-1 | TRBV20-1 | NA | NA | TGCAGTGCTAGGATCGGGGGCCGCAGGAACACTGAAGCTTTCTTT | CSARIGGRRNTEAFF
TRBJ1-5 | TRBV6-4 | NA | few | TGTGCCAGCATACGGGGGGACAATCAGCCCCAGCATTTT | CASIRGDNQPQHF
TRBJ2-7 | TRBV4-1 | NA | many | TGCGCCAGCAGCCCCCATCCTCGGGACGGCTCCTACGAGCAGTACTTC | CASSPHPRDGSYEQYF
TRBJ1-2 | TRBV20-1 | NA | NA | TGCAGTGCTAGTTTGGTGCTCAACTATGGCTACACCTTC | CSASLVLNYGYTF